These 23 T cell receptor beta chains share one sample of origin, sequenced in a study of T cells after posttransplantation cyclophosphamide. Control samples came 1 year after myeloablative marrow transplants with methotrexate plus calcineurin inhibitor. Clones were sequenced by immunoSEQ multiplex PCR, and TCRdb holds only the in-frame ones, with some missing. The top ten hold about 4% of the sample, which has about 16,000 clones, roughly 87% seen once. This specimen was PBMCs, taken after an allogeneic stem cell transplant with a calcineurin inhibitor and methotrexate. The receptors were sampled from a male patient aged 50 to 59 who received an allogeneic stem cell transplant from an unrelated donor, was CMV-positive, and had chronic GVHD only. The graft donor may have given rise to some T cells.

This clone was detected only a few times. The V call is TRBV6-6, the J call TRBJ1-1; 8 bases fit TRBD1. Germline V gene lookup returns CDR1 MNHNY and CDR2 SVGAGI (reference sequence). The junction had 8 bases not matched to a gene; V was cut back by 6 bases and J by 2 bases. The CDR3 sequence is 15 residues long. The CDR3 DNA reads as TGTGCCAGCAGCCCCACAGGGGGAGCAAACACTGAAGCTTTCTTT. It encodes CASSPTGGANTEAFF.

Only one count was recorded for this clone. The rearrangement uses TRBV25-1 and TRBJ2-5, with 10 positions matching TRBD2. Germline assignment: CDR1 MGHDK and CDR2 SYGVNS. The junction had 5 bases not matched to a gene; V was cut back by 4 bases and J by 0 bases. The CDR3 is 16 amino acids. CDR3 protein: CASSALAGDHQETQYF. The CDR3 nucleotides are TGTGCCAGCAGTGCGCTAGCGGGAGATCACCAAGAGACCCAGTACTTC.

The V call is TRBV10-3, the J call TRBJ2-5, with D possibly TRBD1 on 5 matching bases. The DNA end lines up better with TRBJ2-7; the J call may be wrong. The CDR3 is 12 amino acids. Germline values: CDR1 ENHRY, CDR2 SYGVKD. The CDR3 protein is CAISRQPYEQYF. CDR3 sequence (DNA): TGTGCCATCAGCAGACAGCCCTACGAGCAGTACTTC.

This sequence joins TRBV10-3 and TRBJ1-6; the D gene is possibly TRBD1 (6 bases). Trimming pared 4 bases from V and 0 bases from J, leaving 10 bases between. Germline V gene data show CDR1 as ENHRY and CDR2 as SYGVKD. This CDR3 has 16 amino acids. CDR3 DNA: TGTGCCATCAGTGCAGGGGAAGGCTCCTATAATTCACCCCTCCACTTT. Translating gives CAISAGEGSYNSPLHF.

The rearrangement joins TRBV11-2 to TRBJ2-5; 9 nucleotides agree with TRBD1. Per germline, CDR1 SGHAT and CDR2 FQNNGV. J was trimmed by 3 bases and V by 5 bases; bases with no gene match: 7. The CDR3 runs to 15 residues. The CDR3 nucleotides read TGTGCCAGCAGCGGACAGGGGAAGTCTGAAGAGACCCAGTACTTC. It is translated as CASSGQGKSEETQYF.

V usage is TRBV29-1 and J usage is TRBJ2-7; maybe TRBD2 (5 bases). The CDR3 consists of 11 residues. Germline V gene sequence: CDR1 SQVTM, CDR2 ANQGSEA. The ends were cut back, 7 bases at V and 8 bases at J, with 15 bases in the middle. CDR3 protein: CSARDTTKQYF. The CDR3 DNA is TGCAGCGCTCGGGATACTACGAAGCAGTACTTC.

V and J are TRBV5-4 and TRBJ2-2; TRBD1 agrees at 8 bases. The germline gives CDR1 SGHNT, CDR2 YYREEE (reference sequence). The CDR3 loop spans 16 amino acids. V trimming: 0 bases; J trimming: 6 bases; junction bases outside the gene matches: 7. The CDR3 sequence: CASSLGARGQAGELFF. The CDR3 DNA is TGTGCCAGCAGCTTGGGGGCCAGGGGGCAAGCCGGGGAGCTGTTTTTT.

The V and J genes are TRBV5-4 and TRBJ1-1; D is ambiguous. Germline CDR1 and CDR2: SGHNT and YYREEE (reference sequence). The CDR3 is made up of 14 amino acids. The V end was cut by 0 bases, the J end by 1 base, with 7 bases between. As DNA, the CDR3 is TGTGCCAGCAGCTTGGATTTCGGGAACACTGAAGCTTTCTTT. Translating it yields CASSLDFGNTEAFF.

This rearrangement joins TRBV10-2 to TRBJ2-5; 8 positions agree with TRBD1. CDR3 length equals 17 residues. Germline V gene data show CDR1 as WSHSY and CDR2 as SAAADI. With 1 base clipped from V and 5 bases from J, the junction kept 12 bases outside the gene matches. The CDR3: CASSEWDPGGAEETQYF. For the CDR3, the DNA is TGCGCCAGCAGTGAGTGGGACCCAGGGGGCGCGGAGGAGACCCAGTACTTC.

The chain combines TRBV12-5 with TRBJ1-2; D is perhaps TRBD1 (6 bases). The V end lost 10 bases, the J end lost 5 bases, and 17 bases lay between the germline ends. Germline lookup yields CDR1 LGHNT and CDR2 FRNRAP. The CDR3 extends over 13 amino acids. CDR3 sequence reads: CATGAGARYGYTF. CDR3 nucleotide sequence: TGTGCTACCGGCGCAGGGGCCCGGTATGGCTACACCTTC.

This clone has only a few counts. The V and J genes are TRBV14 and TRBJ2-7; TRBD1 is a possible D gene (6 bases). CDR1 and CDR2 from the germline V gene are SGHDN and FVKESK. The CDR3 totals 15 residues. The V and J ends lost 2 bases and 0 bases respectively, with 11 bases between them. CDR3 sequence reads: CASSQTLDSSYEQYF. The CDR3 coding sequence is TGTGCCAGCAGCCAAACTTTGGACAGCTCCTACGAGCAGTACTTC.

The chain uses TRBV6-6 and TRBJ2-3, with D unresolved. The germline V gene has CDR1 MNHNY and CDR2 SVGAGI (reference sequence). CDR3 length: 13 amino acids. Trimming removed 7 bases from V and 0 bases from J, with 8 bases in between. The CDR3 is CASTPSSTDTQYF. The CDR3 DNA sequence: TGTGCCAGCACCCCCTCTAGCACAGATACGCAGTATTTT.

The chain combines TRBV5-1 with TRBJ2-7; 8 positions match TRBD1. This CDR3 has 15 residues. Losses at the gene ends were 6 bases for V and 4 bases for J; bases not matched to a gene: 12. CDR1 and CDR2 (germline): SGHRS, YFSETQ. The CDR3: CASKKAGTGDYEQYF. The CDR3 DNA follows: TGCGCCAGCAAAAAAGCCGGGACAGGAGATTACGAGCAGTACTTC.

As for this clone: The junction does not match germline at one end; this may be a read error. The V gene is TRBV6-6, the J gene TRBJ2-1; D possibly corresponds to TRBD1 (5 bases). This CDR3 has 16 amino acids. The germline V gene encodes CDR1 MNHNY and CDR2 SVGAGI (reference sequence). This chain's CDR3 is CASSYSAAGYHNERFF. CDR3 bases: TGTGCCAGCAGTTACTCGGCTGCAGGGTACCACAATGAGCGGTTCTTC.

This clone has only a few counts. The chain employs TRBV19 and TRBJ1-1; the D is unclear. Per the germline V gene, CDR1 is LNHDA and CDR2 is SQIVND (reference sequence). The CDR3 length is 12 residues. V shed 6 bases and J shed 4 bases, with 9 bases lying between them. The CDR3 DNA sequence: TGTGCCAGTAGGGCAGGCGTCACTGAAGCTTTCTTT. Encoded protein: CASRAGVTEAFF.

The chain has TRBV11-2 and TRBJ2-1; the match to TRBD1 covers 8 bases. Germline trimming cut 5 bases from V and 4 bases from J; bases unmatched to any gene: 13. Germline values: CDR1 SGHAT, CDR2 FQNNGV. The CDR3 totals 17 residues. The CDR3 DNA reads TGTGCCAGCAGCGCGCGACCCGGGGACAGGCGGTACAATGAGCAGTTCTTC. Its protein product is CASSARPGDRRYNEQFF. The whole variable domain, filled in from reference TRBV11-2 and TRBJ2-1, reads EAGVAQSPRYKIIEKRQSVAFWCNPISGHATLYWYQQILGQGPKLLIQFQNNGVVDDSQLPKDRFSAERLKGVDSTLKIQPAKLEDSAVYLCASSARPGDRRYNEQFFGPGTRLTVL.

This clone appeared once. The chain combines TRBV2 with TRBJ1-5, with D possibly TRBD1 on 5 matching bases. V was shortened by 4 bases and J by 2 bases, with 9 bases between the two germline ends. CDR1 is SNHLY and CDR2 is FYNNEI in the germline V gene. The CDR3 is 14 residues long. CDR3 DNA: TGTGCCAGCAGTGCTTGGGGGGGCAATCAGCCCCAGCATTTT. Translation: CASSAWGGNQPQHF.

The chain has TRBV11-2 and TRBJ2-1; D is possibly TRBD1 (5 bases). The CDR3 loop spans 15 amino acids. The germline V and J ends were trimmed by 0 bases and 4 bases, with 10 bases remaining between them. Per the germline V gene, CDR1 is SGHAT and CDR2 is FQNNGV. The DNA for the CDR3 is TGTGCCAGCAGCTTAGATCAGGGTGTGTACAATGAGCAGTTCTTC. The encoded protein is CASSLDQGVYNEQFF. The variable domain in full, completed from reference TRBV11-2 and TRBJ2-1, reads EAGVAQSPRYKIIEKRQSVAFWCNPISGHATLYWYQQILGQGPKLLIQFQNNGVVDDSQLPKDRFSAERLKGVDSTLKIQPAKLEDSAVYLCASSLDQGVYNEQFFGPGTRLTVL.

This clone has just a few counts. V is TRBV7-2 and J is TRBJ1-5; a weak D match, TRBD1 (5 bases). The germline V and J ends were trimmed by 2 bases and 6 bases, with 11 bases remaining between them. This CDR3 has 14 residues. The germline CDR1 and CDR2 sequences are SGHTA and FQGNSA. CDR3 in amino acids: CASSLKTGSQPQHF. The CDR3 region has the DNA TGTGCCAGCAGCTTAAAAACAGGTTCTCAGCCCCAGCATTTT.

J is TRBJ1-1 and V is TRBV4-3, with 7 bases that match TRBD1. CDR3 length equals 14 residues. Germline lookup yields CDR1 LGHNA and CDR2 YSLEER. Trimming removed 4 bases from V and 5 bases from J; junction bases left unmatched: 7. CDR3 loop: CASSRYRGGTEAFF. The CDR3 bases are TGCGCCAGCAGCCGGTACAGGGGCGGAACTGAAGCTTTCTTT.

This clone was counted once. J is TRBJ1-2 and V is TRBV19, with D possibly being TRBD1 (5 bases). Germline V gene lookup returns CDR1 LNHDA and CDR2 SQIVND (reference sequence). V was shortened by 6 bases and J by 7 bases, with 24 bases between the two germline ends. This CDR3 is built from 16 residues. In nucleotides, the CDR3 is TGTGCCAGTAGCCCCGCCCTTGGTAGTAAAAGGGGTGGCTACACCTTC. The encoded protein is CASSPALGSKRGGYTF. Looking up the rest from reference TRBV19 and TRBJ1-2 gives the full variable domain: DGGITQSPKYLFRKEGQNVTLSCEQNLNHDAMYWYRQDPGQGLRLIYYSQIVNDFQKGDIAEGYSVSREKKESFPLTVTSAQKNPTAFYLCASSPALGSKRGGYTFGSGTRLTVV.

V is TRBV11-2 and J is TRBJ2-3, with no clear D. Germline CDR1 SGHAT, CDR2 FQNNGV. V was cut by 1 base and J by 1 base, with 12 bases left in between. The CDR3 consists of 16 residues. In DNA form, the CDR3 reads TGTGCCAGCAGCTTAGTCTCTGGCCCTGGCACAGATACGCAGTATTTT. Residues: CASSLVSGPGTDTQYF.

The chain carries TRBV7-8 and TRBJ2-5; TRBD2 might be the D (5 bases). Per the germline V gene, CDR1 is SGHVS and CDR2 is FQNEAQ. V was pared by 5 bases and J by 11 bases, with 21 bases between. This CDR3 has 14 amino acids. The CDR3 nucleotides read TGTGCCAGCAGCCCACCGCGGGCAGGCGACCGGCAGTACTTC. Translated: CASSPPRAGDRQYF.